A single TCR beta chain is shown here with its context. Its antigen is unidentified. The data derive from a study of PD-L1 blockade in urothelial cancer. Study as a whole: Patients previously received 0 to 3 chemotherapy regimens. Investigators checked blood 3 weeks (second dose) and 6 weeks after treatment start. Study-wide findings and caveats: A below-median TCR clonality in blood before treatment predicted better survival.

The trim removed 1 base at V and 8 bases at J, leaving 7 bases unmatched. The germline gives CDR1 MGHRA, CDR2 YSYEKL. The CDR3 runs to 15 residues. Repertoires were generated with immunoSEQ multiplex PCR, while TCRdb's copy carries only in-frame clones and drops some. The sample records 20,000 to 30,000 clones, 70% to 90% being singletons. Each individual provided 1 to 8 samples (taken pretreatment and on-treatment). The receptor was derived from a man aged 60 to 69 with urothelial cancer. The sequencing used PBMCs, collected around atezolizumab (anti-PD-L1) treatment. The chain employs TRBV4-1 and TRBJ1-2; 10 positions match TRBD1. The CDR3 is CASSQVQGQGTGYTF. CDR3 bases: TGCGCCAGCAGCCAAGTCCAGGGACAGGGGACCGGCTACACCTTC.